This paragraph covers one TCR beta chain sequence. The Seattle patients, enrolled during active infection, were followed longitudinally. In the original processing: Quantification of nucleated cells was approximated via reference gene primer amplification. The assay was immunoSEQ multiplex PCR, and TCRdb's table has in-frame clones only and misses some. D and trimming were read from the DNA, whereas the V and J calls and clone size are those reported in that table. The sample has roughly 150,000 clones, around 87% seen once; the top ten hold 9% to 12%. Germline-derived CDR1 and CDR2 are SGHRS and YFSETQ. There are 16 residues in the CDR3. V was pared by 0 bases and J by 6 bases, with 9 bases of the junction left unmatched. This specimen comes from a study of blood T cell repertoires in COVID-19. The wider study: Researchers got acute and convalescent COVID-19 samples from the United States, Italy and Spain.

The V gene is TRBV5-1, the J gene TRBJ2-3, with 8 bases fitting TRBD2. The clonotype was recovered from a woman between 65 and 79 years old with COVID-19, enrolled during active disease. Material for sequencing was peripheral blood. Here the CDR3 reads CASSLDSAGGSDTQYF. For the CDR3, the DNA is TGCGCCAGCAGCTTGGATTCGGCGGGGGGATCGGATACGCAGTATTTT. Full variable domain (remainder filled in from reference TRBV5-1 and TRBJ2-3): KAGVTQTPRYLIKTRGQQVTLSCSPISGHRSVSWYQQTPGQGLQFLFEYFSETQRNKGNFPGRFSGRQFSNSRSEMNVSTLELGDSALYLCASSLDSAGGSDTQYFGPGTRLTVL.